In this sample, the clone carrying this T cell receptor (beta chain) turned up a few times. Its antigen is as yet unknown. The record originates from a study of T cell responses to AZD1222 COVID-19 vaccine. Sequencing was performed with immunoSEQ multiplex PCR; in TCRdb, only in-frame clones are kept and a portion is missing. The sample records about 180,000 clones, about 93% being singletons. CDR1 SGHKS and CDR2 YYEKEE come from the germline V gene (reference sequence). The CDR3 runs to 14 residues. Trimming cost V 0 bases and J 2 bases, with 8 bases left between them. Study-level findings and limits: Donors skewed white British and female; clonal diversity was possibly underestimated.

This chain connects TRBV5-5 to TRBJ1-2; a weak D match, TRBD1 (5 bases). The sequenced sample was peripheral blood, obtained 28 days after the second dose of the MenACWY control vaccine. The receptor was derived from an adult who received the MenACWY meningococcal vaccine as a control. CDR3 sequence: CASSLVAGNYGYTF. CDR3 sequence (DNA): TGTGCCAGCAGCTTGGTCGCAGGGAACTATGGCTACACCTTC.